The entry that follows covers one TCR beta chain sequence. This CDR3 contains 16 residues. V gave up 1 base and J gave up 4 bases; unmatched junction bases: 7. Germline lookup yields CDR1 SEHNR and CDR2 FQNEAQ (reference sequence). The data were obtained in a study of blood T cell repertoires in COVID-19. Across the whole study: Collection of acute and convalescent COVID-19 samples took place in the United States, Italy and Spain. PBMCs, B-cell-depleted T cells, or T cells were the source of the cDNA or gDNA that made up the material.

Source study methods: Amplification with reference gene primers provided the estimates of nucleated cell counts. Libraries were prepared by immunoSEQ multiplex PCR; TCRdb keeps only in-frame clonotypes and omits some of them. V and J calls and clone size are as listed in that table; D and trimming were resolved from the DNA. The sample lists approximately 200,000 clones; 88% were seen once. The chain carries TRBV7-9 and TRBJ1-1, with TRBD1 matching 9 bases. The receptor's source is a man aged 65 to 79 with acute or convalescent COVID-19. The sequenced sample consisted of peripheral blood. CDR3 residues: CASSLGFGTGSTEAFF. In DNA, the CDR3 is TGTGCCAGCAGCTTAGGGTTCGGGACAGGGAGCACTGAAGCTTTCTTT.